Below are 12 T cell receptor beta chains sequenced from a single sample in a study of shared clonotypes between healthy human individuals. TCRdb's copy holds only in-frame clones and misses some; the assay was immunoSEQ multiplex PCR. The data contain about 2.4 million clones, approximately 90% of them singletons. Sequenced: naive CD4+ T cells sorted from blood. Documented subset: CD45RA+ positively selected. The receptor source for this set is a man aged 18 to 29 in good health.

The chain has TRBV18 and TRBJ1-5; possible D gene TRBD1, 5 bases. The CDR3 totals 15 residues. Germline V lookup: CDR1 KGHSH, CDR2 LQKENI. Trimming removed 0 bases at V and 6 bases at J, with 12 bases between. In DNA, the CDR3 is TGTGCCAGCTCACCACCAAATCAGGGCCCTCAGCCCCAGCATTTT. Protein sequence: CASSPPNQGPQPQHF. Full variable domain (rest looked up from reference TRBV18 and TRBJ1-5): NAGVMQNPRHLVRRRGQEARLRCSPMKGHSHVYWYRQLPEEGLKFMVYLQKENIIDESGMPKERFSAEFPKEGPSILRIQQVVRGDSAAYFCASSPPNQGPQPQHFGDGTRLSIL.

The chain joins TRBV6-5 to TRBJ2-1, with 10 bases aligning to TRBD2. The CDR3 is 15 amino acids. CDR1 and CDR2 from the germline V gene are MNHEY and SVGAGI. V gave up 5 bases and J gave up 7 bases; unmatched junction bases: 8. Here the CDR3 reads CASSRPGLAPNEQFF. CDR3 coding DNA: TGTGCCAGCAGTAGGCCGGGACTAGCGCCTAATGAGCAGTTCTTC.

J is TRBJ1-1 and V is TRBV10-1, with a tentative D call TRBD1 (6 bases). Germline CDR1 is WNHNN and CDR2 is SYGVQD (reference sequence). Trimming stripped 0 bases from V and 7 bases from J, with 12 bases between. The CDR3 sequence is 14 residues long. The CDR3: CASSESVGGLEAFF. DNA for the CDR3: TGCGCCAGCAGTGAGTCGGTGGGGGGCCTTGAAGCTTTCTTT.

The V gene is TRBV5-6, the J gene TRBJ2-5, with TRBD2 as a possible D gene (6 bases). This CDR3 contains 15 residues. Germline assignment: CDR1 SGHDT and CDR2 YYEEEE. Trimming took 4 bases from V and 0 from J, leaving 13 bases between them. In DNA, the CDR3 is TGTGCCAGCAGCCCGGGACTTACCTACCAAGAGACCCAGTACTTC. It yields the protein CASSPGLTYQETQYF.

This chain joins TRBV11-2 and TRBJ1-3, with 7 nucleotides matching TRBD1. The CDR3 sequence is 18 residues long. The V and J ends lost 4 bases and 3 bases, in that order; junction bases with no gene match: 15. CDR1 SGHAT and CDR2 FQNNGV come from the germline V gene. CDR3 residues: CASSSAFSGTAYGNTIYF. The DNA for the CDR3 is TGTGCCAGCAGCTCGGCGTTTAGCGGGACAGCTTATGGAAACACCATATATTTT. The variable domain in full, with the rest retrieved from reference TRBV11-2 and TRBJ1-3, is EAGVAQSPRYKIIEKRQSVAFWCNPISGHATLYWYQQILGQGPKLLIQFQNNGVVDDSQLPKDRFSAERLKGVDSTLKIQPAKLEDSAVYLCASSSAFSGTAYGNTIYFGEGSWLTVV.

The chain has TRBV7-9 and TRBJ1-2; TRBD1 matches 8 bases. This CDR3 region has 14 residues. The germline CDR1 and CDR2 sequences are SEHNR and FQNEAQ (reference sequence). V shed 3 bases, J shed 5 bases, and the junction held 5 bases outside the gene matches. Written as DNA, the CDR3 is TGTGCCAGCAGCTTGGGACAGGTCTCTTATGGCTACACCTTC. This gives the protein CASSLGQVSYGYTF.

The chain combines TRBV18 with TRBJ1-5, with 9 bases lining up with TRBD1. Germline-derived CDR1 and CDR2 are KGHSH and LQKENI. The CDR3 covers 16 residues. The J segment lost 0 bases and the V segment lost 2 bases, leaving 2 bases of the junction unmatched. As DNA, the CDR3 is TGTGCCAGCTCACCAGGGACAGGGAATAGCAATCAGCCCCAGCATTTT. Encoded protein: CASSPGTGNSNQPQHF.

Worth noting for this clone: In the same sample, other DNA sequences code for this CDR3. The V gene is TRBV6-1, the J gene TRBJ2-2; no reliable D call. The CDR3 runs 11 residues. V was clipped by 2 bases and J by 8 bases, with 3 bases between them. Germline lookup yields CDR1 MNHNS and CDR2 SASEGT. CDR3 DNA sequence: TGTGCCAGCAGTGAATTAGGGGAGCTGTTTTTT. Translated: CASSELGELFF.

The rearrangement uses TRBV7-6 and TRBJ2-7, with D maybe TRBD2 (6 bases). The V gene lost 1 base and the J gene lost 2 bases, with 9 bases spanning the gap. CDR3 length: 14 residues. Germline CDR1 SGHVS, CDR2 FNYEAQ. CDR3 protein: CASSLEEGPYEQYF. The CDR3 nucleotides are TGTGCCAGCAGCTTAGAGGAGGGGCCCTACGAGCAGTACTTC.

The chain joins TRBV9 to TRBJ1-4; 7 positions agree with TRBD1. CDR1 is SGDLS, CDR2 YYNGEE, per germline. The CDR3 extends over 15 amino acids. The V gene end was trimmed by 4 bases and the J gene end by 4 bases; junction bases not matched to a gene: 7. The CDR3 sequence is CASSLTGTDNEKLFF. The DNA of the CDR3 is TGTGCCAGCAGCTTAACCGGGACAGATAATGAAAAACTGTTTTTT.

Note on this clone: Other DNA sequences within the sample encode an identical CDR3. The V and J genes are TRBV19 and TRBJ1-4, with TRBD1 matching 8 bases. Trimming removed 3 bases from V and 8 bases from J; junction bases left unmatched: 5. CDR1 and CDR2 (germline): LNHDA, SQIVND (reference sequence). This CDR3 spans 14 amino acids. The CDR3 DNA reads as TGTGCCAGTAGTATGGGGACAGGTAACGAAAAACTGTTTTTT. As protein: CASSMGTGNEKLFF.

V usage is TRBV6-5 and J usage is TRBJ1-4; D possibly corresponds to TRBD1 (6 bases). Trimming removed 2 bases at V and 8 bases at J, with 15 bases between. The germline V gene encodes CDR1 MNHEY and CDR2 SVGAGI. The CDR3 totals 15 residues. The CDR3 region has the DNA TGTGCCAGCAGTTACCTCGGGGGGCCAGGGGAAAAACTGTTTTTT. Its protein product is CASSYLGGPGEKLFF.